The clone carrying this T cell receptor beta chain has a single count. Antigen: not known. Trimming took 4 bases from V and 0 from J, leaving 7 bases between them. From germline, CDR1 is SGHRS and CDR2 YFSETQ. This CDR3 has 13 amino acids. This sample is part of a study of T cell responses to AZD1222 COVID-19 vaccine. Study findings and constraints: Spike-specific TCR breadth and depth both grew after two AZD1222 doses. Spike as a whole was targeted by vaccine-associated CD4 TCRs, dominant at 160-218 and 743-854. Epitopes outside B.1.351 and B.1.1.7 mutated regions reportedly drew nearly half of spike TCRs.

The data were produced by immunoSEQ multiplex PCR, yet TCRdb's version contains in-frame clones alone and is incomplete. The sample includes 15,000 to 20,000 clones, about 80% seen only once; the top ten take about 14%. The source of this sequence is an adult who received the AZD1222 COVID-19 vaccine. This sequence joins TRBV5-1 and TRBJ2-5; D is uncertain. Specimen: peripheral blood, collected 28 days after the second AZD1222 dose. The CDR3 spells CASSPENQETQYF. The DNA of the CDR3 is TGCGCCAGCAGCCCAGAGAACCAAGAGACCCAGTACTTC.